This T cell receptor (beta chain) was recovered during a study of human T cells and chemical hapten exposure. Study as a whole: 0.01% DPC was applied to the upper back in patch tests, which were read at 6 days. General study results and limits: Among TCRs, those above 1 in 1000 frequency were unaffected by DPC sensitization. Compared with pre-sensitization or healthy control sets, expanded TCRs clustered more.

Specified time point: patch test 1, 2 weeks after DPC sensitization. Treatment here: therapeutic diphenylcyclopropenone sensitization with weekly scalp DPC. The CDR3 sequence is 13 residues long. V dropped 8 bases and J dropped 0 bases, with 9 bases sitting between them. Germline assignment: CDR1 MNHEY and CDR2 SVGAGI. As for this clonotype: What it recognizes is unknown.

Unique molecular identifiers were linked by the library to individual cDNA molecules. Each CDR3 protein gets one entry after TCRdb re-called the RACE reads with MiXCR. The sample lists some 350,000 distinct CDR3 sequences, around 7% occurring once. This chain joins TRBV6-5 and TRBJ2-3; D is unclear. The clonotype was recovered from a woman aged 18-29 years with alopecia areata. Some clones in this sample may be carry-over from other donors' samples. Sample: whole blood, taken in connection with sensitization to the hapten diphenylcyclopropenone (DPC). This chain's CDR3 is CASPIHSTDTQYF. The CDR3 DNA sequence: TGTGCCAGCCCGATACATAGCACAGATACGCAGTATTTT.